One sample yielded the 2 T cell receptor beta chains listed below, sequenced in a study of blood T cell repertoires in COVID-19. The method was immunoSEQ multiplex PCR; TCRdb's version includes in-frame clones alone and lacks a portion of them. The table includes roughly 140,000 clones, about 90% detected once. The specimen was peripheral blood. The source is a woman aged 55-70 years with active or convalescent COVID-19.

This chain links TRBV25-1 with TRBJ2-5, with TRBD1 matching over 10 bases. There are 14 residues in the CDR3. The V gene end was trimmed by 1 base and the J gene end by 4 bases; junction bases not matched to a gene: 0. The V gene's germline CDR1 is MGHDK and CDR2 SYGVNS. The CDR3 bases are TGTGCCAGCAGTGAATGGGACAGGGGAGAGACCCAGTACTTC. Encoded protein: CASSEWDRGETQYF.

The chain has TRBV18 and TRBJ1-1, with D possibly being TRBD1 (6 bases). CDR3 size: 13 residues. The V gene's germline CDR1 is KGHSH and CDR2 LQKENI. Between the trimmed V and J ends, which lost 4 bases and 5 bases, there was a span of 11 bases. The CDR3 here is CASSRGRGTEAFF. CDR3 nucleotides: TGTGCCAGCTCACGGGGGCGAGGGACTGAAGCTTTCTTT.